This T cell receptor beta chain is drawn from a study of shared clonotypes between healthy human individuals. Overall study results and limits: Among non-shared clonotypes, generation probabilities were lower than among those shared by all four donors.

Some clones are missing from TCRdb's copy, which holds only in-frame ones; the method was immunoSEQ multiplex PCR. The sample includes about 1 million clones, around 74% seen only once; the top ten take approximately 1.5%. CDR3 length: 10 amino acids. V dropped 5 bases and J dropped 7 bases, with 8 bases sitting between them. Germline loops: CDR1 DFQATT, CDR2 SNEGSKA (reference sequence). About this clone: The antigen is not known.

This chain connects TRBV20-1 to TRBJ1-2; D is unresolved. Sequenced sample: memory CD4+ T cells sorted from blood. As to subset: CD45RA-negative fraction. The clonotype originates from a man younger than 30 in good health. CDR3 in amino acids: CSASYPGYTF. Here the CDR3 DNA reads TGCAGTGCTTCCTATCCTGGCTACACCTTC.